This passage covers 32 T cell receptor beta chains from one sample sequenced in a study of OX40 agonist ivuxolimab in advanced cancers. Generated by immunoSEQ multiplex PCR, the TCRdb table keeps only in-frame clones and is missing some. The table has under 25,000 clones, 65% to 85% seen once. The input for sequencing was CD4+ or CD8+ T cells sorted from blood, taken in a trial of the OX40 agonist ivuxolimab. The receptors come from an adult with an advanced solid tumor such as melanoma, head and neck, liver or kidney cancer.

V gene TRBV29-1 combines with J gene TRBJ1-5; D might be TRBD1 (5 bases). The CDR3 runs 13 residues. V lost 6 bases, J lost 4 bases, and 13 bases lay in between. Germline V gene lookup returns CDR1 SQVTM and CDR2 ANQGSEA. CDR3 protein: CSVAWGWNQPQHF. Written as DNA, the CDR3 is TGCAGCGTCGCCTGGGGGTGGAATCAGCCCCAGCATTTT.

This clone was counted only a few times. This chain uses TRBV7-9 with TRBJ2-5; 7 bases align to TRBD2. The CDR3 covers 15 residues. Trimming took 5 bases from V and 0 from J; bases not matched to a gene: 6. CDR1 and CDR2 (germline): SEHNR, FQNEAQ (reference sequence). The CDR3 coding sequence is TGTGCCAGCAGCCAGCTACTAGCGAACCAAGAGACCCAGTACTTC. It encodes CASSQLLANQETQYF.

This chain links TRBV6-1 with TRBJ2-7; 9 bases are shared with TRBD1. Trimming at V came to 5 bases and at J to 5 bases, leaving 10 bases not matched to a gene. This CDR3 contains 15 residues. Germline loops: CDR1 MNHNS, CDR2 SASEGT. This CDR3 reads CASSLNGQGRDEQYF. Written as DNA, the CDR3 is TGTGCCAGCAGTCTTAACGGACAGGGGCGGGACGAGCAGTACTTC.

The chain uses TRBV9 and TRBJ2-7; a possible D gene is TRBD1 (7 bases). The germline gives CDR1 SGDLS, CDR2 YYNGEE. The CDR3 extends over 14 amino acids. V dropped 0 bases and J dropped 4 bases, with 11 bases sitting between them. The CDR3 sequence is CASSVGPGGYEQYF. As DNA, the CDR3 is TGTGCCAGCAGCGTAGGGCCAGGGGGGTACGAGCAGTACTTC.

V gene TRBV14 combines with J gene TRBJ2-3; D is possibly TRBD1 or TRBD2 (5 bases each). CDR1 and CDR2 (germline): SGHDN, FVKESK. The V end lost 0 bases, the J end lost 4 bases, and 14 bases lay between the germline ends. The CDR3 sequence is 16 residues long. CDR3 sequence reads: CASSQDWGRNPDTQYF. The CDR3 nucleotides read TGTGCCAGCAGCCAAGACTGGGGGAGAAACCCAGATACGCAGTATTTT.

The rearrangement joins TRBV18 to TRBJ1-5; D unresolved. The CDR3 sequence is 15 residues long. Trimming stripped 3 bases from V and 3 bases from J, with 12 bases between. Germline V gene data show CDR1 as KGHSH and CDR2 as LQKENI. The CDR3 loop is CASSPNAQYNQPQHF. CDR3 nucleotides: TGTGCCAGCTCACCGAACGCACAGTACAATCAGCCCCAGCATTTT. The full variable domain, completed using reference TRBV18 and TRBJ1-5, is NAGVMQNPRHLVRRRGQEARLRCSPMKGHSHVYWYRQLPEEGLKFMVYLQKENIIDESGMPKERFSAEFPKEGPSILRIQQVVRGDSAAYFCASSPNAQYNQPQHFGDGTRLSIL.

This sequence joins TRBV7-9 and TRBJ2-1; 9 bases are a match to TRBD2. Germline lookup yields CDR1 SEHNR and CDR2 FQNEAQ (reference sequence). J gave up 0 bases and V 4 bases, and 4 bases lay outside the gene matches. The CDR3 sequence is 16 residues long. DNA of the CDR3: TGTGCCAGCAGCTCTCATAGCGGGAGCTCCTACAATGAGCAGTTCTTC. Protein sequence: CASSSHSGSSYNEQFF.

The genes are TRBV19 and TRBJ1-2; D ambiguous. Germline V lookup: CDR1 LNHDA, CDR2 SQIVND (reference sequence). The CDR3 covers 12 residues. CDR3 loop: CVTRTNNYGYTF. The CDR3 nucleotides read TGTGTCACACGGACGAATAACTATGGCTACACCTTC.

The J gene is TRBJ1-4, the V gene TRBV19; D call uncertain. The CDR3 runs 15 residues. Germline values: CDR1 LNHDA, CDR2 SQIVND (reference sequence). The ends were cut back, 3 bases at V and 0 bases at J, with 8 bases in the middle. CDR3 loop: CASSIGVATNEKLFF. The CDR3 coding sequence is TGTGCCAGTAGTATTGGGGTGGCAACTAATGAAAAACTGTTTTTT. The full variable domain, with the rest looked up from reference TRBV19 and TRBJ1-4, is DGGITQSPKYLFRKEGQNVTLSCEQNLNHDAMYWYRQDPGQGLRLIYYSQIVNDFQKGDIAEGYSVSREKKESFPLTVTSAQKNPTAFYLCASSIGVATNEKLFFGSGTQLSVL.

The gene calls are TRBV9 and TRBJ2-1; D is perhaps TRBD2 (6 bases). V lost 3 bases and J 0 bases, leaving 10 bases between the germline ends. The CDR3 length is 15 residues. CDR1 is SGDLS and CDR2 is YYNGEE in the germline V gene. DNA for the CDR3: TGTGCCAGCAGCGCGCTCGGGAGCTCCTACAATGAGCAGTTCTTC. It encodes CASSALGSSYNEQFF.

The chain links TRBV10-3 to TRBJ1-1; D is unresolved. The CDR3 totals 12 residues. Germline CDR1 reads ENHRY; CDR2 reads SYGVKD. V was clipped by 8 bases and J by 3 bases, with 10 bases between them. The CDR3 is CAIRHADTEAFF. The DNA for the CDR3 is TGTGCCATCCGTCATGCGGACACTGAAGCTTTCTTT.

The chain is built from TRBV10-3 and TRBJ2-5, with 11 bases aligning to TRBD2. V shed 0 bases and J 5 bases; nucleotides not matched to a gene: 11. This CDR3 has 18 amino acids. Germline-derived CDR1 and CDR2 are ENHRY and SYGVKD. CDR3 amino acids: CAISESTLASGRIETQYF. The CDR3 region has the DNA TGTGCCATCAGTGAGTCGACTCTGGCTAGCGGGAGGATCGAGACCCAGTACTTC.

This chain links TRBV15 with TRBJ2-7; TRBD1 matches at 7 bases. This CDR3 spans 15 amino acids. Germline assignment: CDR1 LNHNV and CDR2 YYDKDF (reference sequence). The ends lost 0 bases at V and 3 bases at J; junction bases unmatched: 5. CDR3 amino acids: CATSRDGQVIYEQYF. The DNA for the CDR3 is TGTGCCACCAGCAGAGACGGACAGGTAATCTACGAGCAGTACTTC.

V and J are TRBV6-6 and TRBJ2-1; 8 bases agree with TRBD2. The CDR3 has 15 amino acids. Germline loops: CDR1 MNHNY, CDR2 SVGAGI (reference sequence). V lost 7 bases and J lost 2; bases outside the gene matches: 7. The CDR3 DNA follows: TGTGCCAGCACCGTCTTAGCGGGGACCTACAATGAGCAGTTCTTC. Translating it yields CASTVLAGTYNEQFF.

CDR3 residues: CASSRRLAGAKNEQFF. CDR3 nucleotide sequence: TGTGCCAGTAGTAGGCGGCTAGCGGGCGCAAAGAATGAGCAGTTCTTC. The chain combines TRBV19 with TRBJ2-1; 8 bases line up with TRBD2. The CDR3 length is 16 residues. J was trimmed by 7 bases and V by 4 bases; bases with no gene match: 12. CDR1 is LNHDA, CDR2 SQIVND, per germline (reference sequence).

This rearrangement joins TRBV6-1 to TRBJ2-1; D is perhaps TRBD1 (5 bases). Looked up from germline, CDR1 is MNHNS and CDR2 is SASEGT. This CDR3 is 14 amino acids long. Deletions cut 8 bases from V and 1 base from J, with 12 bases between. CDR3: CASQGFSSYNEQFF. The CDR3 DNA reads TGTGCCAGCCAGGGTTTTTCTTCCTACAATGAGCAGTTCTTC.

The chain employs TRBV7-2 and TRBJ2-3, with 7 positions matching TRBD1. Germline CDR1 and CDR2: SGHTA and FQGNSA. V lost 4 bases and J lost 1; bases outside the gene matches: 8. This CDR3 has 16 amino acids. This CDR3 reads CASSSRLGGGTDTQYF. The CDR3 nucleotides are TGTGCCAGCAGCTCCCGTTTAGGGGGCGGCACAGATACGCAGTATTTT.

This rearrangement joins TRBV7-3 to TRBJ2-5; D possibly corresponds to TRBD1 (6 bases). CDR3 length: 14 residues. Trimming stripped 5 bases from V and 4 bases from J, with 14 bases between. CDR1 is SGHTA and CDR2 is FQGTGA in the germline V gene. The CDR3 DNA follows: TGTGCCAGCAGCAGAGGGGGTTCAGGAGAGACCCAGTACTTC. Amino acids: CASSRGGSGETQYF.

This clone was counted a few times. This chain's CDR3 is CASSVASSGNTIYF. The CDR3, as DNA: TGTGCCAGCAGCGTAGCGAGCTCTGGAAACACCATATATTTT. The chain is built from TRBV9 and TRBJ1-3, with D hard to call. Trimming pared 0 bases from V and 0 bases from J, leaving 4 bases between. Germline lookup yields CDR1 SGDLS and CDR2 YYNGEE. The CDR3 has 14 amino acids.

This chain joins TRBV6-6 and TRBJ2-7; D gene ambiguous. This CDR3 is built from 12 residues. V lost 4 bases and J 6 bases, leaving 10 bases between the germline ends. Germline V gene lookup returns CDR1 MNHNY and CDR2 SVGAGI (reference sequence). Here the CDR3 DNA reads TGTGCCAGCAGTTCCCCCTCTGGCGAGCAGTACTTC. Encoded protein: CASSSPSGEQYF.

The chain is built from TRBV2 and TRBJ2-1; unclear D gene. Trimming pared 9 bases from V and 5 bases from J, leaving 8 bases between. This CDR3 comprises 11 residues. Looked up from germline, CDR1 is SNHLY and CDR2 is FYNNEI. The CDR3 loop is CASTTHNEQFF. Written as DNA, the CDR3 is TGTGCCAGTACTACTCACAATGAGCAGTTCTTC.

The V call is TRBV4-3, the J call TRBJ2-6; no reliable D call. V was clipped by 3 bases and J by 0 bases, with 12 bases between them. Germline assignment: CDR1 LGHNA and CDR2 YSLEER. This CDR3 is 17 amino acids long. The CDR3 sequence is CASSHVAASSGANVLTF. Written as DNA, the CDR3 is TGCGCCAGCAGCCACGTAGCAGCGAGCTCTGGGGCCAACGTCCTGACTTTC.

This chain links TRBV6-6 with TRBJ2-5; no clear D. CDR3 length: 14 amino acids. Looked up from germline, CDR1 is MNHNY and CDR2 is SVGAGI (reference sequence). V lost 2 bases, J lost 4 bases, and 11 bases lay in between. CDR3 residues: CASSYAAGGETQYF. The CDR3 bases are TGTGCCAGCAGTTACGCCGCTGGTGGAGAGACCCAGTACTTC.

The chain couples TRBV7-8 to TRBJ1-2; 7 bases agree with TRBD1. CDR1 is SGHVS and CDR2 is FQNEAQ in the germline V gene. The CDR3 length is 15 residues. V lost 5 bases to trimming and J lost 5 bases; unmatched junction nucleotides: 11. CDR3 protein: CASSPRTGVQYGYTF. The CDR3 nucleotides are TGTGCCAGCAGCCCCCGGACAGGCGTTCAGTATGGCTACACCTTC.

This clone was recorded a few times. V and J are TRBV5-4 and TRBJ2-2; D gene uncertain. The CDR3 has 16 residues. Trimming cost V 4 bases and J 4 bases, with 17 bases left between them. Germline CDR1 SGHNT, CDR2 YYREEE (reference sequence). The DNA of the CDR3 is TGTGCCAGCAGCCCCATACCGACGGAAACCACCGGGGAGCTGTTTTTT. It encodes CASSPIPTETTGELFF.

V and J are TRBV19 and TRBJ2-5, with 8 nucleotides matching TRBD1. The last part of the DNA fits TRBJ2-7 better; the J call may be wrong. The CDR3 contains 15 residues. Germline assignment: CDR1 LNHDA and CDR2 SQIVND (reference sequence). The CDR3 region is CASSIEGQGRGEQYF. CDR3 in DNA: TGTGCCAGTAGTATAGAAGGACAGGGCCGGGGCGAGCAGTACTTC.

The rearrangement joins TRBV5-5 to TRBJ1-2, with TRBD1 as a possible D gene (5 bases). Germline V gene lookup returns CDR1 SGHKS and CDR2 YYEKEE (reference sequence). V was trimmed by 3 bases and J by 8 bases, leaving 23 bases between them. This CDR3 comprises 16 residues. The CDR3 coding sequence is TGTGCCAGCAGCTGGCAAAGGGGAACAGGATCGAGGGGCTACACCTTC. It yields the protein CASSWQRGTGSRGYTF.

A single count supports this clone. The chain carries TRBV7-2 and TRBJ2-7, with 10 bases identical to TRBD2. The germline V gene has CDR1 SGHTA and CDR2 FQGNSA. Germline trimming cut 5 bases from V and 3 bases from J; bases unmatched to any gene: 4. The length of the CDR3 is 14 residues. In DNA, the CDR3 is TGTGCCAGCAGCCCGCTAGCGGGAGACTACGAGCAGTACTTC. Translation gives CASSPLAGDYEQYF.

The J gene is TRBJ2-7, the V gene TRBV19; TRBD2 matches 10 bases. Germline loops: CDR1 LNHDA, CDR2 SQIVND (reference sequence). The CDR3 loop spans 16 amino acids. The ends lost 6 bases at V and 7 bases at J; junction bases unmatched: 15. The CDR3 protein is CASRGLGTSDRREQYF. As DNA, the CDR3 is TGTGCCAGTAGGGGGCTCGGGACTAGCGATCGAAGAGAGCAGTACTTC. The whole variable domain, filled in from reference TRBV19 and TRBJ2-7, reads DGGITQSPKYLFRKEGQNVTLSCEQNLNHDAMYWYRQDPGQGLRLIYYSQIVNDFQKGDIAEGYSVSREKKESFPLTVTSAQKNPTAFYLCASRGLGTSDRREQYFGPGTRLTVT.

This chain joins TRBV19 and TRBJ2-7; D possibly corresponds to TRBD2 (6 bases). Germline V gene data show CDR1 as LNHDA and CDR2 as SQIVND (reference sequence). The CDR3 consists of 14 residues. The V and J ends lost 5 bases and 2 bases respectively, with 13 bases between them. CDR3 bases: TGTGCCAGTAGTCCGAGGGACTTGACCTACGAGCAGTACTTC. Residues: CASSPRDLTYEQYF.

The CDR3 sequence is CASDPTREARYEQYF. CDR3 bases: TGTGCCAGCGATCCTACCCGGGAGGCCCGCTACGAGCAGTACTTC. The chain is built from TRBV28 and TRBJ2-7; TRBD2 aligns across 7 bases. The CDR3 length is 15 residues. With V trimmed by 8 bases and J by 3 bases, 13 bases remained unmatched. Germline V lookup: CDR1 MDHEN, CDR2 SYDVKM.

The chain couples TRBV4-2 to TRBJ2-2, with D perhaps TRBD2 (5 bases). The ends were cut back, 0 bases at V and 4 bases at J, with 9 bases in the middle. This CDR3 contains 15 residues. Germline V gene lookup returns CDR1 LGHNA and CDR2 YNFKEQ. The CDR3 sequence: CASSQEAAGTGELFF. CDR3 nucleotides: TGTGCCAGCAGCCAAGAGGCGGCGGGCACCGGGGAGCTGTTTTTT.